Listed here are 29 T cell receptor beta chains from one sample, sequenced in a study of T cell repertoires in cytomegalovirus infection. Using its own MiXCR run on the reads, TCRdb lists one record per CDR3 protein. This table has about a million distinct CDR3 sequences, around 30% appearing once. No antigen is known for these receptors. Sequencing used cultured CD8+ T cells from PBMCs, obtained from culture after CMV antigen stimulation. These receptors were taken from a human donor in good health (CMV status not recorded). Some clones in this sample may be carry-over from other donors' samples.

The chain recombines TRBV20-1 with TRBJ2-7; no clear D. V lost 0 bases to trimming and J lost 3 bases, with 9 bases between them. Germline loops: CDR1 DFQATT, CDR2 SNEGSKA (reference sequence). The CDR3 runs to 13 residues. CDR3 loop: CSARDQSVYEQYF. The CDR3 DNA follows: TGCAGTGCTAGAGATCAATCTGTCTACGAGCAGTACTTC.

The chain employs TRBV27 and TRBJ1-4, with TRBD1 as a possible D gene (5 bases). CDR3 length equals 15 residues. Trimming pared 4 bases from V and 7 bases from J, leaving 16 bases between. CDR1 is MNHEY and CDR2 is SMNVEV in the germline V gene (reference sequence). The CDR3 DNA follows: TGTGCCAGCAGTTCCGGGACTTTAAGGAGTGAAAAACTGTTTTTT. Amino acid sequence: CASSSGTLRSEKLFF.

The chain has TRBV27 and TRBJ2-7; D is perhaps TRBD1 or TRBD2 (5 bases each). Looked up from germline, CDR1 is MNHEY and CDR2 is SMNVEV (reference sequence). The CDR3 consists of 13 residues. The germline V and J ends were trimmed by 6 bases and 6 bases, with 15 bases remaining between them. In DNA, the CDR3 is TGTGCCAGCAGCCCCGGGACGGGCCTCGAGCAGTACTTC. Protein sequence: CASSPGTGLEQYF.

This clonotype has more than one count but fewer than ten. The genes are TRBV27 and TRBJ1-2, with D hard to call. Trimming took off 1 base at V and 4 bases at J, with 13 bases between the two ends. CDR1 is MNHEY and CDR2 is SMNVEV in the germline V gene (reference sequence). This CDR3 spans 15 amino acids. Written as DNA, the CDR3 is TGTGCCAGCAGTTTATATCCAGGTTTTCCCTATGGCTACACCTTC. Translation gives CASSLYPGFPYGYTF.

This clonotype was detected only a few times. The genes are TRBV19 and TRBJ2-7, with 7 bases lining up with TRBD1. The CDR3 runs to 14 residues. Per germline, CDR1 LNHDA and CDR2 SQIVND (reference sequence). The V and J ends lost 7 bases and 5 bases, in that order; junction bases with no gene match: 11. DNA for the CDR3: TGTGCCAGTACCGACAGGGAACGTTACGACGAGCAGTACTTC. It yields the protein CASTDRERYDEQYF.

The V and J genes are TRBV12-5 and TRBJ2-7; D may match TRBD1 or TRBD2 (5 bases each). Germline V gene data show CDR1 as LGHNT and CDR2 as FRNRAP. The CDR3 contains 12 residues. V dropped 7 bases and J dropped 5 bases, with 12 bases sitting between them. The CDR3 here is CASVLMGDEQYF. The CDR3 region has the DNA TGTGCTAGTGTCCTCATGGGGGACGAGCAGTACTTC. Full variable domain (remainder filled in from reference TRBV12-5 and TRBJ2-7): DARVTQTPRHKVTEMGQEVTMRCQPILGHNTVFWYRQTMMQGLELLAYFRNRAPLDDSGMPKDRFSAEMPDATLATLKIQPSEPRDSAVYFCASVLMGDEQYFGPGTRLTVT.

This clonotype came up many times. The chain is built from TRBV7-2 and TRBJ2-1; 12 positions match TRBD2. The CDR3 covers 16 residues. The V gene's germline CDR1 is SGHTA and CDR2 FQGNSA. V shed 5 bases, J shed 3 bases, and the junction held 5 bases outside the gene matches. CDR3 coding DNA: TGTGCCAGCAGCCTTTGGACTAGCGGGGACTACAATGAGCAGTTCTTC. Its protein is CASSLWTSGDYNEQFF.

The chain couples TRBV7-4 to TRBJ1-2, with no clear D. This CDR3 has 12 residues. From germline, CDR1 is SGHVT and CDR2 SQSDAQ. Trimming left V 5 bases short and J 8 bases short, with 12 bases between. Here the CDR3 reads CASSTDPGGYTF. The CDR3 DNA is TGTGCCAGCAGCACTGACCCCGGCGGCTACACCTTC.

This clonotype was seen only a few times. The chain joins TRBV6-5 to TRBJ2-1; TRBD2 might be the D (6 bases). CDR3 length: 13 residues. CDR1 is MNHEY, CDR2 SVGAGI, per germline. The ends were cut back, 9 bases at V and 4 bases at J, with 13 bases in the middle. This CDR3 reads CASSTSGYNEQFF. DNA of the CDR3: TGTGCCAGTTCGACTAGTGGTTACAATGAGCAGTTCTTC.

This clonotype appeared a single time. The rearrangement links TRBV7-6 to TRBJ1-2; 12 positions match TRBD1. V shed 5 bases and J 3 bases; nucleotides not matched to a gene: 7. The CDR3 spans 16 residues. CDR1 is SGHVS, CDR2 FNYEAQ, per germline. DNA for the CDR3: TGTGCCAGCAGCCCATCCGGGACAGGGGGCTACTATGGCTACACCTTC. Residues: CASSPSGTGGYYGYTF.

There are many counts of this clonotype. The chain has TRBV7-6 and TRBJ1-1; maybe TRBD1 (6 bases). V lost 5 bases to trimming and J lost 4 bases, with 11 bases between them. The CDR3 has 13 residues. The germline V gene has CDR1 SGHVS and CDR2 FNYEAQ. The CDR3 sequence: CASSAGQSTEAFF. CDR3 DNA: TGTGCCAGCAGCGCAGGACAGAGCACTGAAGCTTTCTTT.

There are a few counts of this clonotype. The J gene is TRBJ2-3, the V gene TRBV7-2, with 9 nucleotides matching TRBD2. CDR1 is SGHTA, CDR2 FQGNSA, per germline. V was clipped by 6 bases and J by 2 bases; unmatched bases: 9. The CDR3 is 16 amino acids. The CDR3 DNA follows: TGTGCCAGCAGTTCAATAGCGGGGGTGATCACAGATACGCAGTATTTT. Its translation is CASSSIAGVITDTQYF. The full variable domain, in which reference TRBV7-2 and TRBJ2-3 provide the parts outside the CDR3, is GAGVSQSPSNKVTEKGKDVELRCDPISGHTALYWYRQSLGQGLEFLIYFQGNSAPDKSGLPSDRFSAERTGGSVSTLTIQRTQQEDSAVYLCASSSIAGVITDTQYFGPGTRLTVL.

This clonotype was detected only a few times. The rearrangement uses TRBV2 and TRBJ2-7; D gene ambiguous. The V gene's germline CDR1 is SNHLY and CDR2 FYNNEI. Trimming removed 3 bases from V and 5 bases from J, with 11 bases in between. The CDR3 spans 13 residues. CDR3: CASSDEAADEQYF. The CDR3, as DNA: TGTGCCAGCAGTGATGAGGCAGCTGACGAGCAGTACTTC. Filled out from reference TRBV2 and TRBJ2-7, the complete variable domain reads EPEVTQTPSHQVTQMGQEVILRCVPISNHLYFYWYRQILGQKVEFLVSFYNNEISEKSEIFDDQFSVERPDGSNFTLKIRSTKLEDSAMYFCASSDEAADEQYFGPGTRLTVT.

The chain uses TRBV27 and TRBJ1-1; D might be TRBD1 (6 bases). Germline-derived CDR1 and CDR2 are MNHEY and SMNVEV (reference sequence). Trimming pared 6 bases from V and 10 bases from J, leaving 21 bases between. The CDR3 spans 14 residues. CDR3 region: CASSPGHTNRAAFF. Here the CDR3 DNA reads TGTGCCAGCAGCCCGGGACATACCAATAGGGCAGCTTTCTTT.

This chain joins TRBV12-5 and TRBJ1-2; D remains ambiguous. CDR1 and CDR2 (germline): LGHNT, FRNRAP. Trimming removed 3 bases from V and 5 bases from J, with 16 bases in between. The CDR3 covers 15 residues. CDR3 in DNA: TGTGCTAGTGGTTTTGGCCCCTCGGGTGGGTATGGCTACACCTTC. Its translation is CASGFGPSGGYGYTF.

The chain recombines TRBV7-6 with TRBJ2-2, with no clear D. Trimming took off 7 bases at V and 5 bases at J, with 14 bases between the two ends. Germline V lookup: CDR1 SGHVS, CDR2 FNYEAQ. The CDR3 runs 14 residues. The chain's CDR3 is CASKRFTVTGELFF. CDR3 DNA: TGTGCCAGCAAGAGGTTTACCGTAACCGGGGAGCTGTTTTTT.

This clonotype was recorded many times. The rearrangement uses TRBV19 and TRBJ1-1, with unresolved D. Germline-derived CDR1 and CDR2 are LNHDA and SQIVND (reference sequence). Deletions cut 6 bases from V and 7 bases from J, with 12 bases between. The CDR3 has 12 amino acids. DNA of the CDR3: TGTGCCAGTAGCTCCGGGTTGCTTGAAGCTTTCTTT. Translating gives CASSSGLLEAFF. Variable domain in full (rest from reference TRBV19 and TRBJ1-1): DGGITQSPKYLFRKEGQNVTLSCEQNLNHDAMYWYRQDPGQGLRLIYYSQIVNDFQKGDIAEGYSVSREKKESFPLTVTSAQKNPTAFYLCASSSGLLEAFFGQGTRLTVV.

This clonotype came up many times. The CDR3 reads CASSPYGVAGIPSEQFF. For the CDR3, the DNA is TGTGCCAGCAGCCCCTATGGGGTAGCGGGGATACCAAGTGAGCAGTTCTTC. This chain connects TRBV7-6 to TRBJ2-1, with 8 bases that match TRBD2. The V and J ends lost 5 bases and 9 bases, in that order; junction bases with no gene match: 18. This CDR3 region has 17 residues. Looked up from germline, CDR1 is SGHVS and CDR2 is FNYEAQ.

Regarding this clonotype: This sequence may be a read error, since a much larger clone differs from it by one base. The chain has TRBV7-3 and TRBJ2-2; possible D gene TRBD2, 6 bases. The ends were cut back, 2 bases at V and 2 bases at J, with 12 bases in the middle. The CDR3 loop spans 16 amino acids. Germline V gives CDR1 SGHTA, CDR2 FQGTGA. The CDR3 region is CASSLELGLNTGELFF. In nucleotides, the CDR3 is TGTGCCAGCAGCTTAGAACTGGGACTCAACACCGGGGAGCTGTTTTTT.

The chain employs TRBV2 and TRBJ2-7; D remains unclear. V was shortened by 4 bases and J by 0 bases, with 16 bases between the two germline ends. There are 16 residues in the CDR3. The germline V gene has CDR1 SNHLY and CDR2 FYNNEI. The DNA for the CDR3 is TGTGCCAGCAGTGGGTATACGCAGGAGTTCTCCTACGAGCAGTACGTC. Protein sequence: CASSGYTQEFSYEQYV.

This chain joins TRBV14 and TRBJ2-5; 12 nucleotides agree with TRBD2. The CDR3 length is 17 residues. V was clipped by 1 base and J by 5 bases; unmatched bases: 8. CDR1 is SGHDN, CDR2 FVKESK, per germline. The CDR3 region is CASSQAWTSGIRETQYF. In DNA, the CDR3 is TGTGCCAGCAGCCAAGCCTGGACTAGCGGGATCCGGGAGACCCAGTACTTC.

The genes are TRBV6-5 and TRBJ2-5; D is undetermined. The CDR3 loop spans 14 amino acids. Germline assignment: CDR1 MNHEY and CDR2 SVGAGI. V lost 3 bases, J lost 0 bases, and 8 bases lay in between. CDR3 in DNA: TGTGCCAGCAGTTATGGGAAGTACCAAGAGACCCAGTACTTC. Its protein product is CASSYGKYQETQYF.

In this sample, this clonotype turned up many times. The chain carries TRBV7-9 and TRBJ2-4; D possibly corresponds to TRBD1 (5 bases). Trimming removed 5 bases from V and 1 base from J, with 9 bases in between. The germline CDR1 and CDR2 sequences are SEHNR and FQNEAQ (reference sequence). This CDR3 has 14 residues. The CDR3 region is CASSPPGAKNIQYF. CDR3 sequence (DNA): TGTGCCAGCAGCCCCCCAGGGGCCAAAAACATTCAGTACTTC.

The CDR3 region is CASGFGTTTNTGELFF. In nucleotides, the CDR3 is TGTGCTAGTGGTTTCGGGACAACAACGAACACCGGGGAGCTGTTTTTT. The J gene is TRBJ2-2, the V gene TRBV12-5, with a tentative D call TRBD1 (6 bases). Germline V gene data show CDR1 as LGHNT and CDR2 as FRNRAP. The ends were cut back, 3 bases at V and 0 bases at J, with 11 bases in the middle. This CDR3 is 16 amino acids long.

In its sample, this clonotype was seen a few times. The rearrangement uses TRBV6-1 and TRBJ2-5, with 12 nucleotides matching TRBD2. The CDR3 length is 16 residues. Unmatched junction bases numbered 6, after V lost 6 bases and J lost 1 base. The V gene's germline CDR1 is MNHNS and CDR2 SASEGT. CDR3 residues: CASRGTSGLRQETQYF. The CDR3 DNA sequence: TGTGCCAGCAGGGGGACTAGCGGGTTACGCCAAGAGACCCAGTACTTC.

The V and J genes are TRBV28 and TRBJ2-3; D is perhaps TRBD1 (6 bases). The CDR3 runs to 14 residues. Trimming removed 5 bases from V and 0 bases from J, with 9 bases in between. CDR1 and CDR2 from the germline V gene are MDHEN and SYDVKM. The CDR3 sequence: CASSRDTSTDTQYF. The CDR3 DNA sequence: TGTGCCAGCAGTAGGGACACTAGCACAGATACGCAGTATTTT.

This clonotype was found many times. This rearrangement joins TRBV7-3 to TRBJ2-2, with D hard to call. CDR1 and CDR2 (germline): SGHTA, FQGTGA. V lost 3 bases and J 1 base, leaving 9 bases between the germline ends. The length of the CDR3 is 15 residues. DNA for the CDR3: TGTGCCAGCAGCTTGGCCAAGCTGAACACCGGGGAGCTGTTTTTT. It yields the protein CASSLAKLNTGELFF.

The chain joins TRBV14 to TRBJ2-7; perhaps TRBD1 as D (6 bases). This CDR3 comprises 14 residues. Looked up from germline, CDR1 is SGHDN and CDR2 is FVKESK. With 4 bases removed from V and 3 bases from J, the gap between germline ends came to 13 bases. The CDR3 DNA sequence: TGTGCCAGCAGCCGGGAACAGGGCTACTACGAGCAGTACTTC. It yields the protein CASSREQGYYEQYF.

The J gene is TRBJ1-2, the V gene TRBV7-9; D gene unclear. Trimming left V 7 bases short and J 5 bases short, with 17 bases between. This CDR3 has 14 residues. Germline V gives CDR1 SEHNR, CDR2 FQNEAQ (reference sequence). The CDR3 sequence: CASMPIAHGYGYTF. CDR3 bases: TGTGCCAGCATGCCGATAGCCCATGGGTATGGCTACACCTTC.